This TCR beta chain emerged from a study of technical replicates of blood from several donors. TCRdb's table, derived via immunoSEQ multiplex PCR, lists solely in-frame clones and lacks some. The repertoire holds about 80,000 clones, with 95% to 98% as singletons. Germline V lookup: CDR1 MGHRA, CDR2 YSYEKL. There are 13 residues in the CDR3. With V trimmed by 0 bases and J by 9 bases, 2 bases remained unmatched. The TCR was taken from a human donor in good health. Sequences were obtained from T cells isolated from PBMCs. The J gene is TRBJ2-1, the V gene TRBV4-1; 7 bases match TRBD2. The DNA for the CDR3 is TGCGCCAGCAGCCAAGATGGCGGGAGTGAGCAGTTCTTC. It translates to CASSQDGGSEQFF.